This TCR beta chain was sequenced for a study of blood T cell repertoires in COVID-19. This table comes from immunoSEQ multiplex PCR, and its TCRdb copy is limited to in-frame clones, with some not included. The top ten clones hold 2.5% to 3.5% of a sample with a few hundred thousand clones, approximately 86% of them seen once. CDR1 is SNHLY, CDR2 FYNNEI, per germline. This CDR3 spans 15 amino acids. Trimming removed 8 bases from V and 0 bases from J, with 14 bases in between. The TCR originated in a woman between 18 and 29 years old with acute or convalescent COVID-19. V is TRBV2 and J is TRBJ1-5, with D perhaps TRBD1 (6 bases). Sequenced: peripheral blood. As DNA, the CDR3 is TGTGCCAGCCTACAGGGAGCTAATAGCAATCAGCCCCAGCATTTT. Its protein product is CASLQGANSNQPQHF.